This T cell receptor beta chain was sequenced during a study of shared clonotypes between healthy human individuals. The data were produced by immunoSEQ multiplex PCR, yet TCRdb's version contains in-frame clones alone and is incomplete. The sample carries millions of clones, approximately 90% recorded once. The sequencing sample was made of naive CD4+ T cells sorted from blood. Sample subset: CD45RA+ positively selected. This TCR derives from a man between 18 and 29 years old in good health.

In DNA, the CDR3 is TGTGCCAGCAGCTTAGCGAGAACGAGCTCCTACAATGAGCAGTTCTTC. As protein: CASSLARTSSYNEQFF. J is TRBJ2-1 and V is TRBV7-2, with unresolved D. From germline, CDR1 is SGHTA and CDR2 FQGNSA. The CDR3 consists of 16 residues. V dropped 0 bases and J dropped 0 bases, with 9 bases sitting between them.